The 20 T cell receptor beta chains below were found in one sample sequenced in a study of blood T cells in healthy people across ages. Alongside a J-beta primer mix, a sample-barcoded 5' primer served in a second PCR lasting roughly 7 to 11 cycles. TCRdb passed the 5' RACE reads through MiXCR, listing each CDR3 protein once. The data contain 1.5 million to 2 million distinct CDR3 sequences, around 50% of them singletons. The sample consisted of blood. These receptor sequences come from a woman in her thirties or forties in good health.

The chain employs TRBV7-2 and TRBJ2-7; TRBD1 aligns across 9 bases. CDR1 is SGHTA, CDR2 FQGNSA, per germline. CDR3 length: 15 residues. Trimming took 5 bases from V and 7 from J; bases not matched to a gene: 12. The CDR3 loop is CASSPDRGRVNEQYF. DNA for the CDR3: TGTGCCAGCAGCCCGGACAGGGGTAGGGTGAATGAGCAGTACTTC.

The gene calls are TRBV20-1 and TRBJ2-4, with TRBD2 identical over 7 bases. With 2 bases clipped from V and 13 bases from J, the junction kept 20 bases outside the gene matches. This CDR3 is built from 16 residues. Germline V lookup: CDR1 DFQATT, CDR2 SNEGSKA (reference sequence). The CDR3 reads CSARNPSGVSYNEQYF. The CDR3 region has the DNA TGCAGTGCTAGAAATCCTAGCGGAGTCTCCTACAATGAGCAGTACTTC.

DNA of the CDR3: TGTGCCAGCACCTTGGGACAGGACTCTGGAAACACCATATATTTT. Protein product: CASTLGQDSGNTIYF. V gene TRBV6-5 combines with J gene TRBJ1-3; the match to TRBD1 covers 8 bases. CDR1 and CDR2 (germline): MNHEY, SVGAGI. CDR3 size: 15 residues. V was pared by 7 bases and J by 0 bases, with 5 bases of the junction left unmatched.

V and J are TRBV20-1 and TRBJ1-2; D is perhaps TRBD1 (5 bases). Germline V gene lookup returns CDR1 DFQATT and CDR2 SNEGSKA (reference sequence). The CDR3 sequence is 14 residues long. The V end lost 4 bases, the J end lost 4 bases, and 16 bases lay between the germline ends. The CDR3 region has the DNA TGCAGTGCTATCTCCGGGACTGGAATCTATGGCTACACCTTC. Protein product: CSAISGTGIYGYTF.

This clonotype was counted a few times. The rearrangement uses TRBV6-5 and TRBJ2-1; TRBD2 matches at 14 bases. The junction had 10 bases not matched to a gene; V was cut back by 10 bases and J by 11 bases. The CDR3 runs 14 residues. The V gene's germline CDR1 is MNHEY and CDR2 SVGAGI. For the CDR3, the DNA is TGTGCCACTCATAGGGGGACTAGCGGGGGCCAGCAGTTCTTC. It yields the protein CATHRGTSGGQQFF.

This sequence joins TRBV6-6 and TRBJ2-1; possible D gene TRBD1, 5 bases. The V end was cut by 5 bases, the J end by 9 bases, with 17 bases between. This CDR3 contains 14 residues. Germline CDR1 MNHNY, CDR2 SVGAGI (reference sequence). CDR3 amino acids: CASSKRQTWGEQFF. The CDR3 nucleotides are TGTGCCAGCAGTAAACGACAGACGTGGGGTGAGCAGTTCTTC.

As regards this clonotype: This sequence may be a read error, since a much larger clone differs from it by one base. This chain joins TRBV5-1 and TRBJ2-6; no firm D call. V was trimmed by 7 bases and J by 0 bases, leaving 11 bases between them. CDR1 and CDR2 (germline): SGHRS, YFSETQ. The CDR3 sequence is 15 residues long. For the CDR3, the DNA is TGCGCCAGCGGCTCGACTGTCTCTGGGGCCAACGTCCTGACTTTC. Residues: CASGSTVSGANVLTF.

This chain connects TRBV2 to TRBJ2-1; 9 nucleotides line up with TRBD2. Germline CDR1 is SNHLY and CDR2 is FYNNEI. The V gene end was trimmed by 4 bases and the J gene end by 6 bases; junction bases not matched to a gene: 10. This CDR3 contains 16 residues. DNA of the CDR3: TGTGCCAGCAGTGTCCTCCAGGGACTAGCTGGCAATGAGCAGTTCTTC. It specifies CASSVLQGLAGNEQFF.

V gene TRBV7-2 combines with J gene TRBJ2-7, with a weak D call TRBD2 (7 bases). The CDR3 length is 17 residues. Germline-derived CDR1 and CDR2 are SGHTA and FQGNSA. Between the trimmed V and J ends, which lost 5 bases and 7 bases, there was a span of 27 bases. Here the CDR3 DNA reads TGTGCCAGCAGCCCCCAAAGTGGGGGAGGGGGTTACAATGAGCAGTACTTC. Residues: CASSPQSGGGGYNEQYF.

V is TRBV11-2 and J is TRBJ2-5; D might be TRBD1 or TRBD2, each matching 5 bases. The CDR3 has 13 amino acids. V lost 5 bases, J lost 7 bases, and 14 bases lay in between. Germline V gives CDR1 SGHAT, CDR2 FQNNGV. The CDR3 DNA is TGTGCCAGCAGCATGCAGGGTGGAGGGACCCAGTACTTC. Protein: CASSMQGGGTQYF.

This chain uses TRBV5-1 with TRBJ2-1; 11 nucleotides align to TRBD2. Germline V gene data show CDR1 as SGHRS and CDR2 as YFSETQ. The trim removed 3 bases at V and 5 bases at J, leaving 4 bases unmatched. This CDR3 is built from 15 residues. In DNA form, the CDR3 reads TGCGCCAGCAGCTGGACTAGCGGGTCTGACAATGAGCAGTTCTTC. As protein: CASSWTSGSDNEQFF.

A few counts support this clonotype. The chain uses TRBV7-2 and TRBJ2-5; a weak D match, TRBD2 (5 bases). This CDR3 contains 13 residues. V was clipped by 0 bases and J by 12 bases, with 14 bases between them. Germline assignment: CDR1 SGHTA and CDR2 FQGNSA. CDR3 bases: TGTGCCAGCAGCTTAGCCGGGCTCGGGATGAAGTACTTC. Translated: CASSLAGLGMKYF.

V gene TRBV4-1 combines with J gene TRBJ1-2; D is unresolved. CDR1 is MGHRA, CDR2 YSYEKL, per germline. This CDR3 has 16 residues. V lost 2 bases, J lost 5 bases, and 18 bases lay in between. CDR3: CASSQQRMGNSYGYTF. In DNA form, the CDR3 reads TGCGCCAGCAGCCAACAACGTATGGGGAATAGTTATGGCTACACCTTC.

CDR3 sequence (DNA): TGTGCCAGCAACGGGGAGGGGAGCTCCTACAATGAGCAGTTCTTC. Translation gives CASNGEGSSYNEQFF. V gene TRBV7-9 combines with J gene TRBJ2-1, with 7 positions matching TRBD2. V gave up 7 bases and J gave up 0 bases; unmatched junction bases: 6. Germline assignment: CDR1 SEHNR and CDR2 FQNEAQ (reference sequence). This CDR3 has 15 residues. Using reference TRBV7-9 and TRBJ2-1 for the parts outside the CDR3, the full variable domain is DTGVSQNPRHKITKRGQNVTFRCDPISEHNRLYWYRQTLGQGPEFLTYFQNEAQLEKSRLLSDRFSAERPKGSFSTLEIQRTEQGDSAMYLCASNGEGSSYNEQFFGPGTRLTVL.

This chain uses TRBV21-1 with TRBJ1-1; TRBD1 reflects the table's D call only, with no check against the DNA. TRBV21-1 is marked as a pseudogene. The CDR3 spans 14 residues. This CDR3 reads CASSSRQGWTEAFF. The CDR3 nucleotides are TGTGCCAGCAGCAGTAGACAGGGTTGGACTGAAGCTTTCTTT.

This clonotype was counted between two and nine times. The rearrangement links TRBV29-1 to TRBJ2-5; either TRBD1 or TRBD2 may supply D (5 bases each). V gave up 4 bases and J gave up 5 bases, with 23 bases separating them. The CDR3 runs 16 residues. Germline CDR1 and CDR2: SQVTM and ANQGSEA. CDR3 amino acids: CSVASTPGPLGETQYF. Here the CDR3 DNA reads TGCAGCGTTGCTTCCACGCCGGGACCTCTCGGGGAGACCCAGTACTTC. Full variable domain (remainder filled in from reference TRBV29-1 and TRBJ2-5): SAVISQKPSRDICQRGTSLTIQCQVDSQVTMMFWYRQQPGQSLTLIATANQGSEATYESGFVIDKFPISRPNLTFSTLTVSNMSPEDSSIYLCSVASTPGPLGETQYFGPGTRLLVL.

The CDR3 protein is CASSLIGTTQYF. The CDR3 nucleotides are TGTGCCAGCAGTTTGATAGGGACTACGCAGTATTTT. The chain is built from TRBV28 and TRBJ2-3; D possibly uses TRBD1 or TRBD2 (5 bases each). Germline-derived CDR1 and CDR2 are MDHEN and SYDVKM. The CDR3 is made up of 12 amino acids. The V and J ends lost 3 bases and 8 bases respectively, with 9 bases between them. The complete variable domain, with remaining parts taken from reference TRBV28 and TRBJ2-3, reads DVKVTQSSRYLVKRTGEKVFLECVQDMDHENMFWYRQDPGLGLRLIYFSYDVKMKEKGDIPEGYSVSREKKERFSLILESASTNQTSMYLCASSLIGTTQYFGPGTRLTVL.

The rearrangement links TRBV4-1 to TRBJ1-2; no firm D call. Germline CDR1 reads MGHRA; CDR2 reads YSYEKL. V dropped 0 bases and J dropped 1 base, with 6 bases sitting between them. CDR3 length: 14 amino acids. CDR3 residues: CASSQERRNYGYTF. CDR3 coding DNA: TGCGCCAGCAGCCAAGAAAGGCGTAACTATGGCTACACCTTC.

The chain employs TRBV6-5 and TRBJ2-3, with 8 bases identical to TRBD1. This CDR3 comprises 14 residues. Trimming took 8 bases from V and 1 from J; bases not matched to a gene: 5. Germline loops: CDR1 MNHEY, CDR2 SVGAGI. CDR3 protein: CASQTGEGTDTQYF. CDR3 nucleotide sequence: TGTGCCAGCCAGACAGGGGAGGGCACAGATACGCAGTATTTT.

The CDR3 here is CASRKPGQGLYEQYF. The DNA for the CDR3 is TGTGCCAGCCGAAAACCGGGACAGGGTCTGTACGAGCAGTACTTC. The rearrangement links TRBV6-1 to TRBJ2-7, with 9 bases that match TRBD1. This CDR3 is 15 amino acids long. Germline trimming cut 8 bases from V and 4 bases from J; bases unmatched to any gene: 12. The germline gives CDR1 MNHNS, CDR2 SASEGT.